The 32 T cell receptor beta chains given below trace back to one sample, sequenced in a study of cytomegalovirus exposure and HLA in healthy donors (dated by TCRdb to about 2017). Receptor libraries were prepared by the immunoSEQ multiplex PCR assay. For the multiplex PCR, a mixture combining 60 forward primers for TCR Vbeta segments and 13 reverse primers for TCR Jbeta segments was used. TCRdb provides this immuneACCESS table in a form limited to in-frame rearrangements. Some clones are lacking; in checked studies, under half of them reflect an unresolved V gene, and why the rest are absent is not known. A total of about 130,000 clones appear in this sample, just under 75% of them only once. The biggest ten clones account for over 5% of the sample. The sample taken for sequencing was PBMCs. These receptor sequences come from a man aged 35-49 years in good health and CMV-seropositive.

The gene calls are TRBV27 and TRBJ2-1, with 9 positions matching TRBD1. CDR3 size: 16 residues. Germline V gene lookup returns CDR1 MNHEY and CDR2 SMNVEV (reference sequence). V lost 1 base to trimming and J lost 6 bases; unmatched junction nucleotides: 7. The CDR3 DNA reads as TGTGCCAGCAGTTTATGGTGGACAGGGGAAGGCAATGAGCAGTTCTTC. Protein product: CASSLWWTGEGNEQFF.

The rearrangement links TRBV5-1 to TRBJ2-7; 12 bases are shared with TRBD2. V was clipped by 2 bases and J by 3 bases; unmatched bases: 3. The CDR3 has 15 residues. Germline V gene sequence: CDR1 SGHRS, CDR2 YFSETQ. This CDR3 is CASSFSSGGGYEQYF. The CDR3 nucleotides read TGCGCCAGCAGCTTTTCTAGCGGGGGGGGCTACGAGCAGTACTTC.

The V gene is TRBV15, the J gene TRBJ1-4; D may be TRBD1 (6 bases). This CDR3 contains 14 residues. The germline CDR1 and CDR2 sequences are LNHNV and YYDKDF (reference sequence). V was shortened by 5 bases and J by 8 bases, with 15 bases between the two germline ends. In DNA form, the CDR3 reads TGTGCCACCAGCGGCAGGCAGGGGCAGGAAAAACTGTTTTTT. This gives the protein CATSGRQGQEKLFF.

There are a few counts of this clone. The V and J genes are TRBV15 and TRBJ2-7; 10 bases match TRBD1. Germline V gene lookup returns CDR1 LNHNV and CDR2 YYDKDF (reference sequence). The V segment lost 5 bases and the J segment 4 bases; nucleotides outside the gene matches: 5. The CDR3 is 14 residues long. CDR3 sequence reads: CATSLRQGAYEQYF. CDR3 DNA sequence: TGTGCCACCAGCTTACGACAGGGGGCTTACGAGCAGTACTTC.

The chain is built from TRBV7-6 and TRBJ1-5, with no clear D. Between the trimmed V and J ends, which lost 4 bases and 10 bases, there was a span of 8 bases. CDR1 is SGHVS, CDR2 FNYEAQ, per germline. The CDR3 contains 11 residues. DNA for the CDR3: TGTGCCAGCAGCTCCGGCGGCCCCCAGCATTTT. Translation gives CASSSGGPQHF. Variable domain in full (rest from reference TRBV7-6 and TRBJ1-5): GAGVSQSPRYKVTKRGQDVALRCDPISGHVSLYWYRQALGQGPEFLTYFNYEAQQDKSGLPNDRFSAERPEGSISTLTIQRTEQRDSAMYRCASSSGGPQHFGDGTRLSIL.

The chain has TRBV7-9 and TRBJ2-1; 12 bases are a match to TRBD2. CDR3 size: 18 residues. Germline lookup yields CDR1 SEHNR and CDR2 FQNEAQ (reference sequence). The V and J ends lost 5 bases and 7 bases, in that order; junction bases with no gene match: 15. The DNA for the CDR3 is TGTGCCAGCAGCCTGGGACTAGCGGGTACTGGCGGTGGTAATGAGCAGTTCTTC. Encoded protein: CASSLGLAGTGGGNEQFF. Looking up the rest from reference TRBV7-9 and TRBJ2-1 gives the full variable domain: DTGVSQNPRHKITKRGQNVTFRCDPISEHNRLYWYRQTLGQGPEFLTYFQNEAQLEKSRLLSDRFSAERPKGSFSTLEIQRTEQGDSAMYLCASSLGLAGTGGGNEQFFGPGTRLTVL.

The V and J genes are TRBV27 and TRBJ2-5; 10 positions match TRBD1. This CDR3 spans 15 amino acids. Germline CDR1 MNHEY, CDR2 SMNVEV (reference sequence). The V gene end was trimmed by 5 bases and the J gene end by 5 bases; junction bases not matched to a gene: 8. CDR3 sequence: CASSPRQGATETQYF. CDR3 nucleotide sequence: TGTGCCAGCAGTCCACGACAGGGGGCGACGGAGACCCAGTACTTC.

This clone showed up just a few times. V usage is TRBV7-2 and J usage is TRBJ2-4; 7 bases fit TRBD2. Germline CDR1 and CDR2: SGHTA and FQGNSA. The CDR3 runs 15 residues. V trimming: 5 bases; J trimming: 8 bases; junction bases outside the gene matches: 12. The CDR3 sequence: CASSLTSGREHIQYF. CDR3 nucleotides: TGTGCCAGCAGCCTCACCTCTGGGCGGGAGCACATTCAGTACTTC.

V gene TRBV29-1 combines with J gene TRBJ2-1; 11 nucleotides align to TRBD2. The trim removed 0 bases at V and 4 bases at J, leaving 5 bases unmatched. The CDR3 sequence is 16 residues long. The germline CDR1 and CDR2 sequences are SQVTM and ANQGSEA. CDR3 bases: TGCAGCGTTGAAGATGGGGGACTAGCGGCGTACAATGAGCAGTTCTTC. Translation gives CSVEDGGLAAYNEQFF.

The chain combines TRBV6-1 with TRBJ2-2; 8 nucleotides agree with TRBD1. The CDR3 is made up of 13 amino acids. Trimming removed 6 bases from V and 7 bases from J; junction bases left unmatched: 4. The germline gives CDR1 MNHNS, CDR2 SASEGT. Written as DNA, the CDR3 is TGTGCCAGCAGGGACAGGGCGAGCGGGGAGCTGTTTTTT. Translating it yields CASRDRASGELFF.

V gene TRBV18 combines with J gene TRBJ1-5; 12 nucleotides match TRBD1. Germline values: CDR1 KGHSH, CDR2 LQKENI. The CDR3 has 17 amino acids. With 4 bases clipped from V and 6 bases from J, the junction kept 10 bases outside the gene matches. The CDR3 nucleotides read TGTGCCAGCTCACTGGGGACAGGGGGCTTTCGGGGTCAGCCCCAGCATTTT. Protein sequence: CASSLGTGGFRGQPQHF.

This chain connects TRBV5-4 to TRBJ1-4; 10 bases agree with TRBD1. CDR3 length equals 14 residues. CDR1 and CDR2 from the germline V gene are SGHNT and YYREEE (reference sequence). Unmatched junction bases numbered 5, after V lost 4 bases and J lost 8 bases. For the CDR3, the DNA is TGTGCCAGCAGCGAGACAGGGGGCGAGGAAAAACTGTTTTTT. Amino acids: CASSETGGEEKLFF.

In DNA, the CDR3 is TGTGCCATCAGTGCGGGAGAGGCACACAATGAGCAGTTCTTC. Encoded protein: CAISAGEAHNEQFF. V and J are TRBV10-3 and TRBJ2-1; the D gene is possibly TRBD2 (6 bases). Between the trimmed V and J ends, which lost 4 bases and 5 bases, there was a span of 12 bases. Germline V gene lookup returns CDR1 ENHRY and CDR2 SYGVKD. This CDR3 contains 14 residues.

CDR3 in amino acids: CASSSISGESNEKLFF. The CDR3 nucleotides are TGCGCCAGCAGCTCGATATCAGGGGAGTCTAATGAAAAACTGTTTTTT. V usage is TRBV5-1 and J usage is TRBJ1-4, with D possibly being TRBD1 (6 bases). The germline gives CDR1 SGHRS, CDR2 YFSETQ. The CDR3 is 16 residues long. V lost 3 bases and J 3 bases, leaving 15 bases between the germline ends.

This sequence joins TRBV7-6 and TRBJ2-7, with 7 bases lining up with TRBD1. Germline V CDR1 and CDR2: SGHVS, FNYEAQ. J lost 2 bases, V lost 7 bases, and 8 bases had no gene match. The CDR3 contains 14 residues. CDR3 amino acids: CASKLWQGAYEQYF. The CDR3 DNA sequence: TGTGCCAGCAAACTTTGGCAGGGGGCCTACGAGCAGTACTTC.

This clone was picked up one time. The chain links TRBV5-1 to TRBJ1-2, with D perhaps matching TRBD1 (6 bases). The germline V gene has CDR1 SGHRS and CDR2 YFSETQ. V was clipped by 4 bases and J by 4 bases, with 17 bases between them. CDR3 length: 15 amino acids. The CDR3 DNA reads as TGCGCCAGCAGCCGATGGGAACAGGGTCTCTATGGCTACACCTTC. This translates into CASSRWEQGLYGYTF.

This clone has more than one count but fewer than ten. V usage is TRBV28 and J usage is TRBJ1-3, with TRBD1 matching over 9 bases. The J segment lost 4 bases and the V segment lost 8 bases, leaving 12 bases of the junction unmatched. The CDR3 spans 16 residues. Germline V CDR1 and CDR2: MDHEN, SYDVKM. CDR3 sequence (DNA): TGTGCCAGCCAAAGCCCGGGACAGGGAACCGGAAACACCATATATTTT. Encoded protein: CASQSPGQGTGNTIYF.

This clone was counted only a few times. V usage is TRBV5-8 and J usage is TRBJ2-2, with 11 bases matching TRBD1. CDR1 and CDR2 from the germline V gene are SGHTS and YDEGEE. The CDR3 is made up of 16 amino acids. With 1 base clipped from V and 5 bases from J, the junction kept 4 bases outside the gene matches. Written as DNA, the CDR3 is TGTGCCAGCAGCTTGTACCGGGACAGGGGGACCGGGGAGCTGTTTTTT. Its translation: CASSLYRDRGTGELFF.

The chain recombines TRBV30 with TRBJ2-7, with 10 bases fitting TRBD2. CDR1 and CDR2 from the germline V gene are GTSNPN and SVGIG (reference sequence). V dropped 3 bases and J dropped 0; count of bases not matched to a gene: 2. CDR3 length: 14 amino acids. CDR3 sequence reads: CAWSGLAVSYEQYF. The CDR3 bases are TGTGCCTGGAGCGGACTAGCGGTCTCCTACGAGCAGTACTTC.

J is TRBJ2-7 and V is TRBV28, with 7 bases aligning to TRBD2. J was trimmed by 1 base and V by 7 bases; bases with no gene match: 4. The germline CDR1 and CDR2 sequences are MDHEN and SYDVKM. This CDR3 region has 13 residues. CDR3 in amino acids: CASTRTRSYEQYF. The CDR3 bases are TGTGCCAGCACCAGGACTAGATCCTACGAGCAGTACTTC.

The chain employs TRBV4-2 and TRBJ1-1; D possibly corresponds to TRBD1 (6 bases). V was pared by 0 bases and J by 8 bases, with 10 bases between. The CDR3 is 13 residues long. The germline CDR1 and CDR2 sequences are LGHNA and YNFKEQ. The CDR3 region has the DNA TGTGCCAGCAGCCAAGACACACAGGGAGAAGCTTTCTTT. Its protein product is CASSQDTQGEAFF.

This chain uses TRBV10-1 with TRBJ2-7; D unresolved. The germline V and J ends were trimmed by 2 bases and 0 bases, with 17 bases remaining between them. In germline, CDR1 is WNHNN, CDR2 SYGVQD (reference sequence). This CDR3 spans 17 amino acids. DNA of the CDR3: TGCGCCAGCAGTGAGATTCGACTTTTGAAGCCCTCCTACGAGCAGTACTTC. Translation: CASSEIRLLKPSYEQYF.

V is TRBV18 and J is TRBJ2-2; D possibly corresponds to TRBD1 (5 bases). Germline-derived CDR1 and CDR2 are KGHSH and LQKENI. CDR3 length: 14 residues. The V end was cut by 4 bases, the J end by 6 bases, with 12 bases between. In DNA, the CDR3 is TGTGCCAGCTCACGACAGTCATTTCCCGGGGAGCTGTTTTTT. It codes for CASSRQSFPGELFF. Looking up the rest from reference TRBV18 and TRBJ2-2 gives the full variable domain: NAGVMQNPRHLVRRRGQEARLRCSPMKGHSHVYWYRQLPEEGLKFMVYLQKENIIDESGMPKERFSAEFPKEGPSILRIQQVVRGDSAAYFCASSRQSFPGELFFGEGSRLTVL.

CDR3 in DNA: TGTGCCAGCTCTGGTCGGCTGCGGACAGCGAACACCGGGGAGCTGTTTTTT. It codes for CASSGRLRTANTGELFF. This rearrangement joins TRBV18 to TRBJ2-2; D is possibly TRBD1 (6 bases). The germline CDR1 and CDR2 sequences are KGHSH and LQKENI. CDR3 length: 17 residues. The ends were cut back, 6 bases at V and 0 bases at J, with 17 bases in the middle.

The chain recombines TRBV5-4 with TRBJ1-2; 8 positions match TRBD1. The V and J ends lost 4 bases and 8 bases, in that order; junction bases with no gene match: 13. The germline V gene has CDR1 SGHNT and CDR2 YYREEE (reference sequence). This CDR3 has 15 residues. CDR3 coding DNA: TGTGCCAGCAGCCCCGGACAGGGCCGGGGAAAAGGCTACACCTTC. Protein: CASSPGQGRGKGYTF.

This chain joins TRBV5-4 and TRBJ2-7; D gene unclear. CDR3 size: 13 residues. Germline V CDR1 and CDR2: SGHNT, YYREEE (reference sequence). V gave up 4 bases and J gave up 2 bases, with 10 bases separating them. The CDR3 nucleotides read TGTGCCAGCAGCACCGAGCCCACCTACGAGCAGTACTTC. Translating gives CASSTEPTYEQYF.

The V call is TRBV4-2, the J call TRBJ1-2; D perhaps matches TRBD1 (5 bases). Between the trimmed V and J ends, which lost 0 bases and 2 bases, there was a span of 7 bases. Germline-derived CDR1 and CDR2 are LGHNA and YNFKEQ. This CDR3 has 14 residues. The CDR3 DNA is TGTGCCAGCAGCCAAGAGGGGGGGAACTATGGCTACACCTTC. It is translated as CASSQEGGNYGYTF.

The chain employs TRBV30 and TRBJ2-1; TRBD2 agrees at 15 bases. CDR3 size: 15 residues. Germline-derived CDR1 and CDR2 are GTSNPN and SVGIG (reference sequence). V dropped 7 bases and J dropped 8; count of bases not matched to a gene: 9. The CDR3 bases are TGTGCCTACGGGACTAGCGGGGGGCCCAAGTATGAGCAGTTCTTC. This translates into CAYGTSGGPKYEQFF.

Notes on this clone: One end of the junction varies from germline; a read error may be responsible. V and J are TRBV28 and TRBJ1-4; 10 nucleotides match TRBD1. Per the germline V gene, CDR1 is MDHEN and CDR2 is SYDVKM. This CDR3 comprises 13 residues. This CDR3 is CASRGTGAHSSVF. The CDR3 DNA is TGTGCCAGCAGAGGGACAGGGGCCCATAGTTCTGTTTTT.

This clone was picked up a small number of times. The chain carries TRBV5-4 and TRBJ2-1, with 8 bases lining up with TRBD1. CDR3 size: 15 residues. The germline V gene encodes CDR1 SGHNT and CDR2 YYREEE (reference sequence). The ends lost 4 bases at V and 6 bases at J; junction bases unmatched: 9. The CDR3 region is CASSIGQGRGNEQFF. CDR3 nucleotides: TGTGCCAGCAGCATCGGACAGGGTCGGGGCAATGAGCAGTTCTTC.

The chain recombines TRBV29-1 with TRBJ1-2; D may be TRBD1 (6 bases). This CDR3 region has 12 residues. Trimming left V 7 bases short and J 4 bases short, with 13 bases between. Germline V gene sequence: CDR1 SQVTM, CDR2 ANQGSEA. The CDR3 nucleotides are TGCAGCGCACAGGGAACGGGCTATGGCTACACCTTC. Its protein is CSAQGTGYGYTF.

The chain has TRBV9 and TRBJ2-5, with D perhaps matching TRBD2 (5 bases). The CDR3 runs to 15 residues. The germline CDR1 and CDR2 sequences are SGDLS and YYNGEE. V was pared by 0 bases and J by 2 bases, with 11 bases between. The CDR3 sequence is CASSVGSSWQETQYF. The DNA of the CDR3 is TGTGCCAGCAGCGTAGGGTCTAGCTGGCAAGAGACCCAGTACTTC.